This T cell receptor (beta chain) originates from a study of blood T cell repertoires in COVID-19. Overall study: The study drew acute and convalescent COVID-19 samples from the United States, Italy and Spain. In each case, the material was cDNA or gDNA derived from T cells, B-cell-depleted T cells, or PBMCs.

Source study methods: For nucleated cells, counts were estimated from reference gene primer amplification. The table came from immunoSEQ multiplex PCR; TCRdb's copy has only in-frame clones and leaves some out. The V and J calls and clone size were taken over from that table, and D and trimming were inferred from the DNA. The sample lists around 100,000 clones, just under 95% occurring once. CDR3 length equals 13 residues. The V and J ends lost 10 bases and 6 bases respectively, with 18 bases between them. Germline CDR1 is SEHNR and CDR2 is FQNEAQ (reference sequence). Sequencing was carried out using peripheral blood. The origin of this receptor is a man between 65 and 79 years old with acute or convalescent COVID-19. This chain connects TRBV7-9 to TRBJ1-2; D is perhaps TRBD1 (6 bases). The chain's CDR3 is CANTRDNTDGYTF. The DNA for the CDR3 is TGTGCCAACACCCGGGACAACACGGATGGCTACACCTTC.